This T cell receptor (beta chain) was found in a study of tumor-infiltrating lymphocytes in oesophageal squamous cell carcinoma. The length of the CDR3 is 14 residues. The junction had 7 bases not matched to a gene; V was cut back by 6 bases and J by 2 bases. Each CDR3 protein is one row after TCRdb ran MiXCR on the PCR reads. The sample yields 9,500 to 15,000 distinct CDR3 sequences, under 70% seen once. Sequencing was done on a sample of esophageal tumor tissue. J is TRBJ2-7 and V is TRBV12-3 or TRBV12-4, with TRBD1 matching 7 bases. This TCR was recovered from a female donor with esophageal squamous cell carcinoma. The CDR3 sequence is CASRSHRGAYEQYF. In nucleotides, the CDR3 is TGTGCCAGCAGATCCCACAGGGGCGCCTACGAGCAGTACTTC.